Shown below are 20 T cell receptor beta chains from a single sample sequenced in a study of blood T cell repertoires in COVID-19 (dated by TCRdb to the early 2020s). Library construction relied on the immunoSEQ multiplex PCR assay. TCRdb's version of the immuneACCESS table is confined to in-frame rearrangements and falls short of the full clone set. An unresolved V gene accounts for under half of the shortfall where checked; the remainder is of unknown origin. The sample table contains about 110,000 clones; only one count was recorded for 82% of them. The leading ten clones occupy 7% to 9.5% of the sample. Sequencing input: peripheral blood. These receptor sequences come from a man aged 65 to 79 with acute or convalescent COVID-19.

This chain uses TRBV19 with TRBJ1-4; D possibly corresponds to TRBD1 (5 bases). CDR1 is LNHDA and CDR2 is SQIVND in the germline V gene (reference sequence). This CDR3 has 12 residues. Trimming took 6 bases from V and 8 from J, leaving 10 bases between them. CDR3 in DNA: TGTGCCAGTAGGAGGGGAGGAGAAAAACTGTTTTTT. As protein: CASRRGGEKLFF.

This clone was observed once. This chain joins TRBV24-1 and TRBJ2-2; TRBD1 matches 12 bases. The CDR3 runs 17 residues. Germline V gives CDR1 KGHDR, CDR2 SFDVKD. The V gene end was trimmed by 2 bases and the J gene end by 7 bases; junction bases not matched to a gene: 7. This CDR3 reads CATSDSRDRGRGGELFF. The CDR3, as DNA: TGTGCCACCAGTGATTCAAGGGACAGGGGGCGCGGCGGGGAGCTGTTTTTT.

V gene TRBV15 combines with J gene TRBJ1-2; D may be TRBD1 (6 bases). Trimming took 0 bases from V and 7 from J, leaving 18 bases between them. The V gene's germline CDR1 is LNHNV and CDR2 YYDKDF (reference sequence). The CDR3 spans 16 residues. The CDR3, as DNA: TGTGCCACCAGCAGAGATCTGGGGGGGCAGTCGGGTGGCTACACCTTC. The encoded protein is CATSRDLGGQSGGYTF.

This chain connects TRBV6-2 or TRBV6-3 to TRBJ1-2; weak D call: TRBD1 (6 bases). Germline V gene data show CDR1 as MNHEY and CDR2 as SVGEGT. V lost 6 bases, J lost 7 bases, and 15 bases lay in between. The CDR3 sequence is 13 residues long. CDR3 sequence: CASSLGQILGYTF. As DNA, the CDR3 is TGTGCCAGCAGCCTCGGACAGATACTTGGCTACACCTTC.

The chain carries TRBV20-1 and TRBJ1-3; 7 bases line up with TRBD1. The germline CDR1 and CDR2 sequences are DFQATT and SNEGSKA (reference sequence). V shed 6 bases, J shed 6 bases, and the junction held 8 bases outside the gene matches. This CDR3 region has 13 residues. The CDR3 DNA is TGCAGTGCAAGTTCCAGGGGGGAAAACACCATATATTTT. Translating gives CSASSRGENTIYF.

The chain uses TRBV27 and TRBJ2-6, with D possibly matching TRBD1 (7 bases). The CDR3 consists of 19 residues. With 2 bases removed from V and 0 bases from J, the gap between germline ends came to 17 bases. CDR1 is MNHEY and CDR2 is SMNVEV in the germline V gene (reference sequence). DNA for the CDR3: TGTGCCAGCAGTTTAAGGGCGGGACAGCTAAACTCTGGGGCCAACGTCCTGACTTTC. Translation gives CASSLRAGQLNSGANVLTF.

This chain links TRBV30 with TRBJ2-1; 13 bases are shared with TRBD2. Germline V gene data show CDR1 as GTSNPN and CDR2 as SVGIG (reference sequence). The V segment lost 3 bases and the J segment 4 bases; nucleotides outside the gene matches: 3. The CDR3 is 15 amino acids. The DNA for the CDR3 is TGTGCCTGGAGCGGACTAGCGGGGGAATACAATGAGCAGTTCTTC. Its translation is CAWSGLAGEYNEQFF.

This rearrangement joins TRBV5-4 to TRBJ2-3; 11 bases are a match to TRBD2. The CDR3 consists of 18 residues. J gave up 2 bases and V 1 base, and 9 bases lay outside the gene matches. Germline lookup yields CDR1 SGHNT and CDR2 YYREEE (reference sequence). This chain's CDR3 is CASSLLSGGGSNTDTQYF. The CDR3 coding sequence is TGTGCCAGCAGCTTGCTTAGCGGGGGGGGTAGTAACACAGATACGCAGTATTTT.

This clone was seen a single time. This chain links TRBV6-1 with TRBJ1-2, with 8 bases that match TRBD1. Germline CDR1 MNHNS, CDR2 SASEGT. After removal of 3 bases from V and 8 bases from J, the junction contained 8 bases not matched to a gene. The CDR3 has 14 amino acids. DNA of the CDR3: TGTGCCAGCAGTGAGGACAGGGTTTTCTGGGGCTACACCTTC. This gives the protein CASSEDRVFWGYTF.

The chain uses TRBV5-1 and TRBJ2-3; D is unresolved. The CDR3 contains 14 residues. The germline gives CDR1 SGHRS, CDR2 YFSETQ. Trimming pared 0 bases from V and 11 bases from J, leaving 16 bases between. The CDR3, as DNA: TGCGCCAGCAGCTTGGAAAGTAGCTCTCCGATGCAGTATTTT. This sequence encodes CASSLESSSPMQYF. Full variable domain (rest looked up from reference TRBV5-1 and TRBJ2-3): KAGVTQTPRYLIKTRGQQVTLSCSPISGHRSVSWYQQTPGQGLQFLFEYFSETQRNKGNFPGRFSGRQFSNSRSEMNVSTLELGDSALYLCASSLESSSPMQYFGPGTRLTVL.

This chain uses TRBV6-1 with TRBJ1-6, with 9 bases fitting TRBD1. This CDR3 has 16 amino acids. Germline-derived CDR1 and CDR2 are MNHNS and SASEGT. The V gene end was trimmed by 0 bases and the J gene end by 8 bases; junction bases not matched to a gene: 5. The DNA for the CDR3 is TGTGCCAGCAGTGAAGCTGGGGGACAGGGTTATTCACCCCTCCACTTT. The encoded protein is CASSEAGGQGYSPLHF.

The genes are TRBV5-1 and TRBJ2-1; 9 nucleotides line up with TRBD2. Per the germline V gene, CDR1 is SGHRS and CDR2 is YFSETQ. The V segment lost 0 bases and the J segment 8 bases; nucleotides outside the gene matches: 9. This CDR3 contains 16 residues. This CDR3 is CASSLGWTSVSYEQFF. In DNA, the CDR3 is TGCGCCAGCAGCTTGGGCTGGACTAGCGTCAGCTATGAGCAGTTCTTC.

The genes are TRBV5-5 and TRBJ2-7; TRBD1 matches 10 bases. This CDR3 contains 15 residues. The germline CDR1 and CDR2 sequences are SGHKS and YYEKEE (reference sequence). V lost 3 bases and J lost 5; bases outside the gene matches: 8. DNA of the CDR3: TGTGCCAGCAGCTACCGGGACAGGGGTCAACACGAGCAGTACTTC. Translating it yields CASSYRDRGQHEQYF.

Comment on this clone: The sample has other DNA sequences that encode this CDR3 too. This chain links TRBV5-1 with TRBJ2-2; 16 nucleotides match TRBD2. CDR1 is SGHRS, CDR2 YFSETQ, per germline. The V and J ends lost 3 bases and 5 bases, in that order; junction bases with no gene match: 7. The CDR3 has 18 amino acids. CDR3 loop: CASSSGTSGGARTGELFF. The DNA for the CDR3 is TGCGCCAGCAGCTCAGGGACTAGCGGGGGGGCCCGGACCGGGGAGCTGTTTTTT.

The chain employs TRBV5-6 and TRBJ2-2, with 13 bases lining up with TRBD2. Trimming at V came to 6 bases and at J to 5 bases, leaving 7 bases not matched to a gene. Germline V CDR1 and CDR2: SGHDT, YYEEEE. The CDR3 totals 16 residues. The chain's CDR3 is CASNQQTSGRTGELFF. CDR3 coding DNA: TGTGCCAGCAACCAACAGACTAGCGGGAGGACCGGGGAGCTGTTTTTT.

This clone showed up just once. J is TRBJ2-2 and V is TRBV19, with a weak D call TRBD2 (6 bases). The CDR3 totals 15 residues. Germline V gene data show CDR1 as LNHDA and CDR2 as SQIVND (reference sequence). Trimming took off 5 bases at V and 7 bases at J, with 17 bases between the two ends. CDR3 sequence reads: CASSLQPLGGGELFF. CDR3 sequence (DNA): TGTGCCAGTAGTCTACAACCTCTGGGAGGCGGGGAGCTGTTTTTT.

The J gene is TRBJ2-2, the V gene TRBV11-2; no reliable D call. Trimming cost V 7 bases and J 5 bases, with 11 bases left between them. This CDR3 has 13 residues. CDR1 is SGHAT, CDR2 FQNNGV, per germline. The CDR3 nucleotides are TGTGCCAGCACCTTCATTAGTACCGGGGAGCTGTTTTTT. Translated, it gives CASTFISTGELFF. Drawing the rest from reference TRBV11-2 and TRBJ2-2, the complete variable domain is EAGVAQSPRYKIIEKRQSVAFWCNPISGHATLYWYQQILGQGPKLLIQFQNNGVVDDSQLPKDRFSAERLKGVDSTLKIQPAKLEDSAVYLCASTFISTGELFFGEGSRLTVL.

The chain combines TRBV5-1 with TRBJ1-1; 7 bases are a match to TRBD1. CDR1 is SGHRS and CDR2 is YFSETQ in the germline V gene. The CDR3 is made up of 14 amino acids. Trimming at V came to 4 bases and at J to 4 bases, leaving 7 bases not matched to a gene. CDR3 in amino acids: CASSRLQGSTEAFF. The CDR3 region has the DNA TGCGCCAGCAGCCGATTACAGGGGAGCACTGAAGCTTTCTTT.

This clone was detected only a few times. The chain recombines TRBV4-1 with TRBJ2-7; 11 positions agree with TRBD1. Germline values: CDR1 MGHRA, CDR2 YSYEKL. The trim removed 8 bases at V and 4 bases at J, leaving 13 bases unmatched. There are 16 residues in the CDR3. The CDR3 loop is CASDNGQGASAYEQYF. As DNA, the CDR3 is TGCGCCAGCGACAACGGACAGGGGGCCTCAGCTTACGAGCAGTACTTC.

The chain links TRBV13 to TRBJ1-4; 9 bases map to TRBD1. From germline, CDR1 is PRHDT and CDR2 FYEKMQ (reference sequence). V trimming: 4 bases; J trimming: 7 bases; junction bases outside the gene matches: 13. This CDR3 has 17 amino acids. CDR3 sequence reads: CASSSRDRVKGSEKLFF. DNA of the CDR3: TGTGCCAGCAGCTCCCGGGACAGGGTGAAGGGGTCTGAAAAACTGTTTTTT.